Sequencing of this TCR beta chain was carried out in a study of tumor and adjacent non-tumor tissue in lung cancer. RNA was extracted from bulk tissue without any cell sorting. This non-tumor lung sample came from over 3 cm beyond the tumor edge. A modified ARM-PCR protocol with three rounds of nested PCR amplified TCRbeta. TCRdb processed the multiplex PCR reads anew with MiXCR; each CDR3 protein has one entry. Of approximately 120,000 distinct CDR3 sequences listed, about 61% are singletons. CDR1 is SGHNT, CDR2 YYREEE, per germline (reference sequence). The CDR3 runs 14 residues. J lost 0 bases, V lost 6 bases, and 3 bases had no gene match. This clonotype was detected ten times or more.

The chain combines TRBV5-4 with TRBJ2-5; 9 nucleotides align to TRBD1. This clonotype was sampled from a man between 60 and 70 years old with non-small cell lung cancer. The sequenced material came from distant non-tumor lung tissue. The CDR3 spells CASIRDRDQETQYF. The CDR3 DNA reads as TGTGCCAGCATCAGGGACAGGGACCAAGAGACCCAGTACTTC. Filled out from reference TRBV5-4 and TRBJ2-5, the complete variable domain reads ETGVTQSPTHLIKTRGQQVTLRCSSQSGHNTVSWYQQALGQGPQFIFQYYREEENGRGNFPPRFSGLQFPNYSSELNVNALELDDSALYLCASIRDRDQETQYFGPGTRLLVL.